This entry concerns a single TCR beta chain. This record comes from a study of blood T cell repertoires in COVID-19. Study-wide context: Spain, Italy and the United States supplied samples that represented acute and convalescent COVID-19. The analysed material was cDNA or gDNA that came from T cells, B-cell-depleted T cells, or PBMCs.

The V end lost 1 base, the J end lost 6 bases, and 11 bases lay between the germline ends. CDR3 length equals 14 residues. CDR1 and CDR2 from the germline V gene are SGHNT and YYREEE (reference sequence). Source study methods: Reference gene primers were amplified, and this amplification served to estimate nucleated cell counts. Generated by immunoSEQ multiplex PCR, the TCRdb table keeps only in-frame clones and is missing some. V and J calls and clone size are copied from that table; D and trimming were computed from the DNA. This table holds 110,000 or so clones, over 60% found once. This clonotype originated in a human donor in a cohort sampled during active COVID-19. The source material was peripheral blood. The chain couples TRBV5-4 to TRBJ2-1; no clear D gene. The CDR3 coding sequence is TGTGCCAGCAGCTTGTTAGCAGCGACCAATGAGCAGTTCTTC. Translation: CASSLLAATNEQFF.